This T cell receptor (beta chain) was documented in a study of blood T cell repertoires in COVID-19. Study context: Sample material is recorded as cDNA or gDNA derived from T cells, B-cell-depleted T cells, or PBMCs.

Some clones are missing from TCRdb's copy, which holds only in-frame ones; the method was immunoSEQ multiplex PCR. The sample consists of more than 250,000 clones, roughly 86% of them appearing once. Per the germline V gene, CDR1 is KGHDR and CDR2 is SFDVKD. The CDR3 consists of 18 residues. The junction had 10 bases not matched to a gene; V was cut back by 3 bases and J by 5 bases. The sequence came from a woman in her forties or fifties with acute or convalescent COVID-19. The sequencing input was peripheral blood. The chain has TRBV24-1 and TRBJ2-2, with 11 nucleotides matching TRBD1. CDR3 in amino acids: CATSDAGGQGARTGELFF. The CDR3 DNA reads as TGTGCCACCAGTGATGCTGGCGGACAGGGGGCCAGGACCGGGGAGCTGTTTTTT.